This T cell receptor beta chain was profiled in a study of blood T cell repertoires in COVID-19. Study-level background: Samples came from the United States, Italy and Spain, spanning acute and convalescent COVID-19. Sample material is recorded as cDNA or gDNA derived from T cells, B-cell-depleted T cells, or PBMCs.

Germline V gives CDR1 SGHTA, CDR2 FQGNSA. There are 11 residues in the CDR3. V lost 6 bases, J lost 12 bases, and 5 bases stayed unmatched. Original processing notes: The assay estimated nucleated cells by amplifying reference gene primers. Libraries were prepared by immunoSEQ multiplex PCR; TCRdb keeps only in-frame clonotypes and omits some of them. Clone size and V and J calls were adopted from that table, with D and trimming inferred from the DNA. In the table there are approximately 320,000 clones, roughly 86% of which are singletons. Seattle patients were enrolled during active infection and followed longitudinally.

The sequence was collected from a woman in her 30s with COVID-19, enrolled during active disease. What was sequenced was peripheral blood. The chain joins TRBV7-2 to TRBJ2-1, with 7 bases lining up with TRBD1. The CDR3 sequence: CASRSDRVQFF. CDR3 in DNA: TGTGCCAGCAGGTCCGACAGGGTGCAGTTCTTC.